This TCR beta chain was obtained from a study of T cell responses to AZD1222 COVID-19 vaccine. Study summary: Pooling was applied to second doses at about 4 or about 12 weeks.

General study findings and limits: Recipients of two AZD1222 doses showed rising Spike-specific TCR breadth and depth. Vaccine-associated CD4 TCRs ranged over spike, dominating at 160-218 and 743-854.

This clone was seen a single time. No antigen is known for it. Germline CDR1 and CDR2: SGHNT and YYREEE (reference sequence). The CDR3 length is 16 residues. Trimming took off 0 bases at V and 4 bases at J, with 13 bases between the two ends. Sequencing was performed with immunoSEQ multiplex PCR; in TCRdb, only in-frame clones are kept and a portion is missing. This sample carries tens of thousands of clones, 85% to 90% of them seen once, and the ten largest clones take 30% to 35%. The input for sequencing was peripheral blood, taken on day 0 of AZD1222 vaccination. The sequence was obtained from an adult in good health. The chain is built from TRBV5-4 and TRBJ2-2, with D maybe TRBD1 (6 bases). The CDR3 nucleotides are TGTGCCAGCAGCTTGGACAGGACAGCAGCCACCGGGGAGCTGTTTTTT. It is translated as CASSLDRTAATGELFF.